The 5 T cell receptor beta chains reported below all come from one sample, sequenced in a study of Graves' ophthalmopathy and Graves' hyperthyroidism. From RNA, the CDR3 regions of TCR beta chains were amplified and sequenced. Following a first-round RT-PCR that used HTBI primers, a second-round multiplex PCR was carried out. MiXCR, run by TCRdb on the multiplex PCR reads, gives a single entry per CDR3 protein. The data show approximately 410,000 distinct CDR3 sequences, with over 15% seen just once and roughly 7% held by the top ten. The sample consisted of peripheral blood. The source of these receptors is a woman under 30 with stable Graves' hyperthyroidism.

This clonotype was picked up many times. V and J are TRBV10-3 and TRBJ2-5; D is uncertain. V was cut by 2 bases and J by 1 base, with 2 bases left in between. Germline-derived CDR1 and CDR2 are ENHRY and SYGVKD. The CDR3 consists of 12 residues. CDR3 in amino acids: CAISEVQETQYF. The CDR3 DNA follows: TGTGCCATCAGTGAGGTCCAAGAGACCCAGTACTTC.

As regards this clonotype: This may be a read error, as it is one base from a much larger clone. The chain has TRBV11-2 and TRBJ2-7; 9 bases fit TRBD2. The CDR3 spans 14 residues. The germline gives CDR1 SGHAT, CDR2 FQNNGV. CDR3 amino acids: CSSSLAGASNEQYF. The CDR3 DNA reads TGTTCCAGCAGCTTAGCGGGGGCGAGTAACGAGCAGTACTTC.

At least ten counts were recorded for this clonotype. The V call is TRBV29-1, the J call TRBJ2-7; 9 bases are shared with TRBD1. Germline V CDR1 and CDR2: SQVTM, ANQGSEA. After removal of 7 bases from V and 3 bases from J, the junction contained 4 bases not matched to a gene. The CDR3 contains 12 residues. CDR3 residues: CSATDRGYEQYF. In nucleotides, the CDR3 is TGCAGCGCCACGGACAGGGGCTACGAGCAGTACTTC.

This clonotype was detected ten times or more. The gene calls are TRBV7-3 and TRBJ2-7, with D tentatively TRBD1 or TRBD2 (5 bases each). V was pared by 0 bases and J by 6 bases, with 12 bases between. Germline CDR1 SGHTA, CDR2 FQGTGA. This CDR3 contains 14 residues. For the CDR3, the DNA is TGTGCCAGCAGCTTAACGGGGGTTGGGAGCGAGCAGTACTTC. Translation: CASSLTGVGSEQYF.

This clonotype was counted at least ten times. The rearrangement uses TRBV20-1 and TRBJ1-2, with a weak D call TRBD1 (5 bases). The CDR3 spans 13 residues. The ends were cut back, 5 bases at V and 8 bases at J, with 18 bases in the middle. In germline, CDR1 is DFQATT, CDR2 SNEGSKA (reference sequence). DNA of the CDR3: TGCAGTGCTCCTCTTCGGCAGGGAGGGGGCTACACCTTC. The encoded protein is CSAPLRQGGGYTF.